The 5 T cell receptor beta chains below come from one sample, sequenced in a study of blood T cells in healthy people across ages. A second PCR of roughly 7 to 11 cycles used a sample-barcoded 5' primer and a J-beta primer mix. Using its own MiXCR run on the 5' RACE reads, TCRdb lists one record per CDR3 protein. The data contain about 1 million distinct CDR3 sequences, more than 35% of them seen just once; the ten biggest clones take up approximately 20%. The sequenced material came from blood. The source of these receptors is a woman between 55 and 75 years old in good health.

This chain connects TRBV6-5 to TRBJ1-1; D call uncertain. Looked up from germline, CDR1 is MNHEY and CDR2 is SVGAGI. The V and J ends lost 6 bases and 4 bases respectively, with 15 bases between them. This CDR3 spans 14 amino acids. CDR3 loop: CASRTAFGSTEAFF. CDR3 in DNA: TGTGCCAGCAGAACCGCGTTCGGGAGCACTGAAGCTTTCTTT.

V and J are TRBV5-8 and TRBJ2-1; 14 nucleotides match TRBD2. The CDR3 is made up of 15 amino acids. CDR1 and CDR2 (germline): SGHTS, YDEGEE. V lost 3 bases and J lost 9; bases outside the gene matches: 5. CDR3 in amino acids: CASSSTSGRVSEQFF. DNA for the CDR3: TGTGCCAGCAGCTCGACTAGCGGGAGGGTCAGTGAGCAGTTCTTC.

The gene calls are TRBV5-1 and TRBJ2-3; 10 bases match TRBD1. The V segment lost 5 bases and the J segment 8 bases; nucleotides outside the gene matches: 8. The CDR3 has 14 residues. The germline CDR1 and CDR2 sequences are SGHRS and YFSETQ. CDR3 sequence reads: CASRIDRGRGTQYF. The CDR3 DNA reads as TGCGCCAGCAGAATTGACAGGGGGCGGGGTACGCAGTATTTT.

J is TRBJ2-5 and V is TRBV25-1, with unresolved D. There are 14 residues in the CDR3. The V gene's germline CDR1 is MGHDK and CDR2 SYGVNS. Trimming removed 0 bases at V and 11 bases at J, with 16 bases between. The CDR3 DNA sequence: TGTGCCAGCAGTGAATATAAGGGTGGTAATGAGCAGTACTTC. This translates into CASSEYKGGNEQYF. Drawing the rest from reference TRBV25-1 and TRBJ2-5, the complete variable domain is EADIYQTPRYLVIGTGKKITLECSQTMGHDKMYWYQQDPGMELHLIHYSYGVNSTEKGDLSSESTVSRIRTEHFPLTLESARPSHTSQYLCASSEYKGGNEQYFGPGTRLLVL.

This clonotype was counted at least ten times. CDR3 in amino acids: CAIMAAGTANHFYEQYF. The CDR3 DNA is TGTGCCATCATGGCGGCCGGGACAGCTAACCATTTCTACGAGCAGTACTTC. The chain links TRBV10-3 to TRBJ2-7; TRBD1 matches 7 bases. Germline V CDR1 and CDR2: ENHRY, SYGVKD. V shed 7 bases and J 3 bases; nucleotides not matched to a gene: 18. This CDR3 has 17 amino acids.